The 2 T cell receptor beta chains below were found in one sample sequenced in a study of T cells after yellow fever vaccination. MiXCR was run by TCRdb on the 5' RACE reads, yielding one entry per CDR3 protein. The sample records 450,000 to 550,000 distinct CDR3 sequences, about a fifth being singletons. The material sequenced was PBMCs, taken 15 days after the yellow fever booster vaccination. The receptors originated from a man aged 25-45 years who received the YFV17D yellow fever vaccine.

The genes are TRBV20-1 and TRBJ2-1, with 8 bases fitting TRBD2. The CDR3 runs to 13 residues. Germline V gives CDR1 DFQATT, CDR2 SNEGSKA (reference sequence). V trimming: 7 bases; J trimming: 0 bases; junction bases outside the gene matches: 2. The CDR3 here is CSVRGGSYNEQFF. In nucleotides, the CDR3 is TGCAGTGTCCGGGGGGGCTCCTACAATGAGCAGTTCTTC.

For the CDR3, the DNA is TGTGCCAGCAGTACCCCCCGCCCGGGACCTTACACCTTC. This gives the protein CASSTPRPGPYTF. The chain uses TRBV12-3 or TRBV12-4 and TRBJ1-2, with D possibly being TRBD1 (5 bases). The ends were cut back, 5 bases at V and 11 bases at J, with 18 bases in the middle. The CDR3 length is 13 residues.